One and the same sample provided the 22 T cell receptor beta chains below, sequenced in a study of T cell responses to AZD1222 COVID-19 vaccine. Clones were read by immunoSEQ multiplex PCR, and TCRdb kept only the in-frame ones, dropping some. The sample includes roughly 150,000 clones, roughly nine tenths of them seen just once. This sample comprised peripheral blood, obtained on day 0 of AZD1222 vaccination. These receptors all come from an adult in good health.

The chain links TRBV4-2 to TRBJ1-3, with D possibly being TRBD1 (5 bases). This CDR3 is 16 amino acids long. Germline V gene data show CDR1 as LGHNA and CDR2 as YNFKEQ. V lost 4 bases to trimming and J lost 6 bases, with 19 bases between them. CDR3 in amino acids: CASSPRVRQGENTIYF. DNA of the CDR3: TGTGCCAGCAGCCCCCGGGTGAGGCAGGGCGAAAACACCATATATTTT.

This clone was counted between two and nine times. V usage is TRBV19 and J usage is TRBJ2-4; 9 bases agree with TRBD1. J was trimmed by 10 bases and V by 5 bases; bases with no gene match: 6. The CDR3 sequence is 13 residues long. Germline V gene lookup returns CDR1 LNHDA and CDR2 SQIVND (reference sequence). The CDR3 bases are TGTGCCAGTAGTGACACAGGGGGCCAAATTCAGTACTTC. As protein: CASSDTGGQIQYF.

CDR3 nucleotides: TGTGCCAGCAGTTTGGCAACTAATGAAAAACTGTTTTTT. Protein product: CASSLATNEKLFF. This rearrangement joins TRBV6-5 to TRBJ1-4; D is unclear. This CDR3 has 13 residues. The V end was cut by 4 bases, the J end by 0 bases, with 3 bases between. Germline V gene lookup returns CDR1 MNHEY and CDR2 SVGAGI.

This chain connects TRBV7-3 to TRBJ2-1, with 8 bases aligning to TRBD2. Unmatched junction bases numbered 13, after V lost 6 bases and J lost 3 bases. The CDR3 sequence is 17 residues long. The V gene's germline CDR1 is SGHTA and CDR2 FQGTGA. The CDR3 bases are TGTGCCAGCAGTTTAGACCCGGGACTAGGGCTCTACAATGAGCAGTTCTTC. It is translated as CASSLDPGLGLYNEQFF.

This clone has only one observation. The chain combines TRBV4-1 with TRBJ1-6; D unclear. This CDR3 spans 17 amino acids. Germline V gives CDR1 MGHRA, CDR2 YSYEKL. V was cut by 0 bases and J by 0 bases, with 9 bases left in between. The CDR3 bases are TGCGCCAGCAGCCAAGAGCCAGGAGGCTCCTATAATTCACCCCTCCACTTT. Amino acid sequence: CASSQEPGGSYNSPLHF.

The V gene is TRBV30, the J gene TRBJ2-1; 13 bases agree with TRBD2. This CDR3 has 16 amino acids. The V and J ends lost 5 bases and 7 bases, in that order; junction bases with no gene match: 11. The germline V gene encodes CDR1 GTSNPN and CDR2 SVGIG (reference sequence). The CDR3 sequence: CAWARGLAGPGNEQFF. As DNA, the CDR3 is TGTGCCTGGGCCCGGGGACTAGCGGGGCCTGGGAATGAGCAGTTCTTC.

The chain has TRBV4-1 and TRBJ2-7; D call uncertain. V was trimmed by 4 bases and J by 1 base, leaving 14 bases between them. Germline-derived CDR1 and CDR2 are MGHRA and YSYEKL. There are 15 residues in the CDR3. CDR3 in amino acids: CASSPDSRESYEQYF. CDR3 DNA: TGCGCCAGCAGCCCAGACTCAAGGGAATCCTACGAGCAGTACTTC.

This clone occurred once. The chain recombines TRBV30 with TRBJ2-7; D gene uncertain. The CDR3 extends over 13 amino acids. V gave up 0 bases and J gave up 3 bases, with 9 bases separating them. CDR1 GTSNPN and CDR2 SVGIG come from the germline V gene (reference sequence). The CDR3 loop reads CAWSVILNYEQYF. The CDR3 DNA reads TGTGCCTGGAGTGTCATACTTAACTACGAGCAGTACTTC.

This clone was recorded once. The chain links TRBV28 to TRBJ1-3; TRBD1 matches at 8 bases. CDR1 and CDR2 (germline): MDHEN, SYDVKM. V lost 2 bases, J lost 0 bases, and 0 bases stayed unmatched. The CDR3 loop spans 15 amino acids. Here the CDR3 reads CASSLGTGSGNTIYF. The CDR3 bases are TGTGCCAGCAGTTTAGGGACAGGCTCTGGAAACACCATATATTTT.

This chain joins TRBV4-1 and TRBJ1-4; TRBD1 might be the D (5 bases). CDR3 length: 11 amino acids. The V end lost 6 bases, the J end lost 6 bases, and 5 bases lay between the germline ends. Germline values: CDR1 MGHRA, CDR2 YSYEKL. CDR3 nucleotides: TGCGCCAGCAGGGGGGATGAAAAACTGTTTTTT. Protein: CASRGDEKLFF.

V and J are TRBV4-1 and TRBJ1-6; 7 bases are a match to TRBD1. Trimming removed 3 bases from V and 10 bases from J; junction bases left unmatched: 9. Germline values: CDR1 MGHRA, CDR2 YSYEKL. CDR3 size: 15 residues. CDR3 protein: CASSQTQGFTSPLHF. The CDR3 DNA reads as TGCGCCAGCAGCCAGACACAGGGGTTTACGTCACCCCTCCACTTT.

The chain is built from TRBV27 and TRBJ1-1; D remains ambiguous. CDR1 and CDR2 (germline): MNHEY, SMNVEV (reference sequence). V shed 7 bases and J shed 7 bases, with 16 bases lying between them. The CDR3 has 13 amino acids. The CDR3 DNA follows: TGTGCCAGCATGAGGCCTATGAGTAGTGAAGCTTTCTTT. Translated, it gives CASMRPMSSEAFF.

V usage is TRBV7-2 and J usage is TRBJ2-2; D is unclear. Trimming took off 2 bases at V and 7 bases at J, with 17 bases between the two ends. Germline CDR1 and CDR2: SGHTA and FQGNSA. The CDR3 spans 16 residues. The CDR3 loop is CASSLSWRIEGGELFF. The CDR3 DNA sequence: TGTGCCAGCAGCTTATCATGGCGGATTGAAGGCGGGGAGCTGTTTTTT.

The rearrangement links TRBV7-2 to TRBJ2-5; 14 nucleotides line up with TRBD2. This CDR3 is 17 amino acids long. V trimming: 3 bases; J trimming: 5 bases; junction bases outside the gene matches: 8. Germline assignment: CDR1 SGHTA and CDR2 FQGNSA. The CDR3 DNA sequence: TGTGCCAGCAGCTTCTATCCGGGACTAGCGGGAGTGGAGACCCAGTACTTC. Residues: CASSFYPGLAGVETQYF.

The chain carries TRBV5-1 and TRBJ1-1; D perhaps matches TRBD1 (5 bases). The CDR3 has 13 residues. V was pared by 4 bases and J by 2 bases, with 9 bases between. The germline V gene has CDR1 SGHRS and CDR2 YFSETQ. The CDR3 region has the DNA TGCGCCAGCAGCCGCCAGGGTAACACTGAAGCTTTCTTT. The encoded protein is CASSRQGNTEAFF.

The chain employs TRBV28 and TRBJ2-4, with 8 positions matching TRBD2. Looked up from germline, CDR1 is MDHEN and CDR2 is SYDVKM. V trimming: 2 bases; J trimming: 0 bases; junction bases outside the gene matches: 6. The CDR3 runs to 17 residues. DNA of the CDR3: TGTGCCAGCAGTTTACGTCTAGCGGGTATAGCCAAAAACATTCAGTACTTC. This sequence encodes CASSLRLAGIAKNIQYF.

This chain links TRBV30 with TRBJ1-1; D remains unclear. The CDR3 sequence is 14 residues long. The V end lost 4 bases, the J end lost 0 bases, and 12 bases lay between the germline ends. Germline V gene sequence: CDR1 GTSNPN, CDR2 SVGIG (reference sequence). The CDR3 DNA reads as TGTGCCTGGACCTTTGTGGGGTTGAACACTGAAGCTTTCTTT. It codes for CAWTFVGLNTEAFF.

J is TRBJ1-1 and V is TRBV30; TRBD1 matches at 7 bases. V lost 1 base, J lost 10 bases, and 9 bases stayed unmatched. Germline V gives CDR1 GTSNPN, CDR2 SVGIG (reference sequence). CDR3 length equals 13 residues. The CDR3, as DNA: TGTGCCTGGAGTGCCGGACAGGCGGTTCCAGCTTTCTTT. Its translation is CAWSAGQAVPAFF.

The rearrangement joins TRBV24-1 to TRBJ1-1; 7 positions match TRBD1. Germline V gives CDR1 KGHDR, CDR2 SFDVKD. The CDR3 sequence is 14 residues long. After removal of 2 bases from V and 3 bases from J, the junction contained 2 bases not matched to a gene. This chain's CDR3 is CATSDSGGYTEAFF. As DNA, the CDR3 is TGTGCCACCAGTGATTCAGGGGGGTACACTGAAGCTTTCTTT.

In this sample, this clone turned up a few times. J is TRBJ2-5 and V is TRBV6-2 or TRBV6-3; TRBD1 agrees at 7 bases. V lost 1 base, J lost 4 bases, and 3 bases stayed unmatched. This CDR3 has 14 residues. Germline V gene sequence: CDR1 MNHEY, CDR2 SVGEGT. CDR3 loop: CASSYWAGGETQYF. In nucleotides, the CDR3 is TGTGCCAGCAGTTACTGGGCAGGGGGAGAGACCCAGTACTTC.

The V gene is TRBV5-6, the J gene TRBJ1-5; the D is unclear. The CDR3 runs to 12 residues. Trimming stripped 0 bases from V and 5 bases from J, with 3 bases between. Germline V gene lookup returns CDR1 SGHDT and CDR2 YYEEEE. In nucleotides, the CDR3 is TGTGCCAGCAGCTTGGCAGATCAGCCCCAGCATTTT. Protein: CASSLADQPQHF. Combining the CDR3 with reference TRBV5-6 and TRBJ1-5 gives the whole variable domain DAGVTQSPTHLIKTRGQQVTLRCSPKSGHDTVSWYQQALGQGPQFIFQYYEEEERQRGNFPDRFSGHQFPNYSSELNVNALLLGDSALYLCASSLADQPQHFGDGTRLSIL.

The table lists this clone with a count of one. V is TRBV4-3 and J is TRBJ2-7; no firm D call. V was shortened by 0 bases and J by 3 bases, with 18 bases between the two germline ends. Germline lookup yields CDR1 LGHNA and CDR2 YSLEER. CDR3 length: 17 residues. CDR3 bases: TGCGCCAGCAGCCAAGATTTCCCCGGCACTACCAGCTACGAGCAGTACTTC. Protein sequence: CASSQDFPGTTSYEQYF.